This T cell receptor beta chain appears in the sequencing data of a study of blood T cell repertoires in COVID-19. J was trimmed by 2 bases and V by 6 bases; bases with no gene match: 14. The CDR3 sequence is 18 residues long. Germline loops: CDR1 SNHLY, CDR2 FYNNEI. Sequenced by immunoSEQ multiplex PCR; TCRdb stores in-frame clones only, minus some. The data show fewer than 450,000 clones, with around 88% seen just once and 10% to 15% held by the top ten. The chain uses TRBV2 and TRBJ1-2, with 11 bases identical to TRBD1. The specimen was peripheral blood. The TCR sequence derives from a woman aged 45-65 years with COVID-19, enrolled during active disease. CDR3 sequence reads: CASRFRTGQGEGNYGYTF. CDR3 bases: TGTGCCAGCAGATTTAGGACGGGACAGGGGGAGGGGAACTATGGCTACACCTTC.